This T cell receptor beta chain was recorded in a study of CD8 T cells in ankylosing spondylitis. This clonotype came up a few times. This CDR3 has 15 residues. Trimming left V 1 base short and J 9 bases short, with 17 bases between. TCRdb re-derived calls from the 5' RACE reads in MiXCR, one entry per CDR3 protein. The data contain roughly 280,000 distinct CDR3 sequences, 15% to 25% of them singletons. J is TRBJ2-3 and V is TRBV12-3 or TRBV12-4; D perhaps matches TRBD2 (5 bases). The sample comprised blood, either unsorted or a sorted T cell fraction (not recorded which). This sequence was found in a male donor with ankylosing spondylitis or in good health (not recorded which). This CDR3 is CASSLDSSPSGTQYF. CDR3 DNA: TGTGCCAGCAGTTTAGATTCATCACCCAGCGGAACGCAGTATTTT.